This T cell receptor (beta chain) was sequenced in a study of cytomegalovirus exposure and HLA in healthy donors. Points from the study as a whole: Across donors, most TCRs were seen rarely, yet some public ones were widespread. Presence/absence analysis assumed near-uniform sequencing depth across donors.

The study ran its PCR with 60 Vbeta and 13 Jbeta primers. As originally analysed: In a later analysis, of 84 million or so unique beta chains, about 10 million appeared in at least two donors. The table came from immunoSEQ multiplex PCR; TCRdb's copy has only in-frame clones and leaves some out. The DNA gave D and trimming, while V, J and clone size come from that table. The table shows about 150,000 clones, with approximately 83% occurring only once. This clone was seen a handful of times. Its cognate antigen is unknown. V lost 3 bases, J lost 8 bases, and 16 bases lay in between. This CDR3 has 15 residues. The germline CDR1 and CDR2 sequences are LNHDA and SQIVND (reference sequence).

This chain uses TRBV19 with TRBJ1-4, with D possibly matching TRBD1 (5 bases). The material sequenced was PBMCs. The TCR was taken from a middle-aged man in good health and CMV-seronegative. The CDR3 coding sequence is TGTGCCAGTAGTATGGGGCTGGGGCAGATAGAAAAACTGTTTTTT. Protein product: CASSMGLGQIEKLFF.